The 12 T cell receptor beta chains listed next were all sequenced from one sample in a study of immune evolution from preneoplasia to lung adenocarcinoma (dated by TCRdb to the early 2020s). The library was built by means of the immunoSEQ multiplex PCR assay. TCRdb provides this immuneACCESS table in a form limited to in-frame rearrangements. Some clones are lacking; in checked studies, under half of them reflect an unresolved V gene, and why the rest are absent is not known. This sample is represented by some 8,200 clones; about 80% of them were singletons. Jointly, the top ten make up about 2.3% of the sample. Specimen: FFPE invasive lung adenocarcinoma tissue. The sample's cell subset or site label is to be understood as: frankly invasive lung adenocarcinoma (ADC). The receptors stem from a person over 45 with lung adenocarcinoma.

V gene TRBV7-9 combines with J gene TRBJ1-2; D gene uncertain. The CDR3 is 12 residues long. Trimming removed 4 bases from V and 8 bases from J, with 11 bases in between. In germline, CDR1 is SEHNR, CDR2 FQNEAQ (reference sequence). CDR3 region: CASSSATGGYTF. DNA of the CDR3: TGTGCCAGCAGCTCCGCCACGGGGGGCTACACCTTC. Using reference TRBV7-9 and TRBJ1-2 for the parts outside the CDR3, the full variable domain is DTGVSQNPRHKITKRGQNVTFRCDPISEHNRLYWYRQTLGQGPEFLTYFQNEAQLEKSRLLSDRFSAERPKGSFSTLEIQRTEQGDSAMYLCASSSATGGYTFGSGTRLTVV.

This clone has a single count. The CDR3 nucleotides read TGTGCCAGCAGCCAAGAACTAGGCAACACCGGGGAGCTGTTTTTT. Its protein is CASSQELGNTGELFF. This chain uses TRBV14 with TRBJ2-2; perhaps TRBD2 as D (5 bases). Germline-derived CDR1 and CDR2 are SGHDN and FVKESK. This CDR3 spans 15 amino acids. Trimming pared 0 bases from V and 2 bases from J, leaving 7 bases between.

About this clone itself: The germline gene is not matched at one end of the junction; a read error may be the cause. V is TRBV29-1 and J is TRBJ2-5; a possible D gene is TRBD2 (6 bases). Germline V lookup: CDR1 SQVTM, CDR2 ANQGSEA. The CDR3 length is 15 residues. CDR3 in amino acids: CGVEREAGALETQYF. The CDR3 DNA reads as TGCGGCGTTGAGAGGGAGGCCGGGGCTTTAGAGACCCAGTACTTC.

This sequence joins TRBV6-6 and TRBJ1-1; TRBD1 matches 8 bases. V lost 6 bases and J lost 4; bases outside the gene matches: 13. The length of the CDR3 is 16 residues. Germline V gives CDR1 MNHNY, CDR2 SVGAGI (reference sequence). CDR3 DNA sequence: TGTGCCAGCAGCCCGGGGCAGACAGGGGCCCGCACTGAAGCTTTCTTT. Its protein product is CASSPGQTGARTEAFF.

The CDR3 loop reads CSAEARYNEQFF. The CDR3 DNA is TGCAGCGCCGAGGCTCGGTACAATGAGCAGTTCTTC. This sequence joins TRBV29-1 and TRBJ2-1; D not certain. The CDR3 spans 12 residues. Germline assignment: CDR1 SQVTM and CDR2 ANQGSEA. Trimming cost V 7 bases and J 4 bases, with 11 bases left between them.

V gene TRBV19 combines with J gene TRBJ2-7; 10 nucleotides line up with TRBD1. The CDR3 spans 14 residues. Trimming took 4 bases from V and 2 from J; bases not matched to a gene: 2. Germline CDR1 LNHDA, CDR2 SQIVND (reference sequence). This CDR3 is CASSKGTGAYEQYF. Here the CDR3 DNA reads TGTGCCAGTAGTAAAGGGACAGGGGCCTACGAGCAGTACTTC.

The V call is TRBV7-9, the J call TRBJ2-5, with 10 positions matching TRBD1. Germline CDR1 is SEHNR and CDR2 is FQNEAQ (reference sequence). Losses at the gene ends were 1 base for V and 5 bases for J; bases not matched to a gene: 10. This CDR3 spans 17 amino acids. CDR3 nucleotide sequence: TGTGCCAGCAGCTTAGGGGAACGGACAGGGGGGCCGGAGACCCAGTACTTC. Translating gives CASSLGERTGGPETQYF.

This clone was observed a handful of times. In DNA form, the CDR3 reads TGTGCCAGCAGCAAACTGACTAGAGGGGTGGACAATGAGCAGTTCTTC. It translates to CASSKLTRGVDNEQFF. This chain links TRBV21-1 with TRBJ2-1; the table names TRBD2, a call not compared with the DNA. TRBV21-1 is classified as a pseudogene. The CDR3 has 16 amino acids.

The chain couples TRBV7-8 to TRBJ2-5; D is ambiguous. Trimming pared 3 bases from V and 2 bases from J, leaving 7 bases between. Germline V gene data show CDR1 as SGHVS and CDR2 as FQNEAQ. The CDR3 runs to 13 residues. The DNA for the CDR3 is TGTGCCAGCAGCTTGCTAGGACAAGAGACCCAGTACTTC. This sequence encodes CASSLLGQETQYF.

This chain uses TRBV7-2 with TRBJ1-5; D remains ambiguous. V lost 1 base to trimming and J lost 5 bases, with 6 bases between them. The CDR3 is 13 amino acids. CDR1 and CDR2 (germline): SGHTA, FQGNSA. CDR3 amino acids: CASSLEQDQPQHF. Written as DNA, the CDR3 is TGTGCCAGCAGCTTAGAACAAGATCAGCCCCAGCATTTT.

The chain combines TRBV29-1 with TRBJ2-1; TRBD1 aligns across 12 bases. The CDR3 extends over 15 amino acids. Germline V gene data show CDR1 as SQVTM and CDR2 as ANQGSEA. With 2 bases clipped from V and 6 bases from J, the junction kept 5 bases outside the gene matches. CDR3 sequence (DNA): TGCAGCGTTGAACCGGGACAGGGGGCCATCAATGAGCAGTTCTTC. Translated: CSVEPGQGAINEQFF.

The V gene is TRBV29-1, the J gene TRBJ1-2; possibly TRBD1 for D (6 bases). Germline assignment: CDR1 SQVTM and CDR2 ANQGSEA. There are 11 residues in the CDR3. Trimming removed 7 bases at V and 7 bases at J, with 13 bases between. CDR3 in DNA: TGCAGCGGGGACACTTCGGGTGGCTACACCTTC. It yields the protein CSGDTSGGYTF. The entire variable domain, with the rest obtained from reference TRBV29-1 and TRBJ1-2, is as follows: SAVISQKPSRDICQRGTSLTIQCQVDSQVTMMFWYRQQPGQSLTLIATANQGSEATYESGFVIDKFPISRPNLTFSTLTVSNMSPEDSSIYLCSGDTSGGYTFGSGTRLTVV.